These T cell receptor beta chains were read from a single sample in a study of blood T cells in healthy people across ages. TCRdb recomputed calls from the 5' RACE reads with MiXCR, one row per CDR3 protein. The table has 700,000 to 900,000 distinct CDR3 sequences, roughly 25% seen once; the top ten hold 2.5% to 3.5%. These data were likewise used in another study, on T cells of mothers and their children.

The sample comprised blood. These receptors came from a boy aged 10-17 years in good health. The CDR3 runs from the conserved cysteine through the conserved F or W. The order of the fields is J gene, V gene, clone size, D gene, CDR3 DNA, CDR3 protein. D genes are given only for firm matches. The listing skips clone size in some rows; elsewhere it reads once, few, many or a size class.

j_call: TRBJ1-4
v_call: TRBV6-2/TRBV6-3
clone_size: -
d_call: TRBD1
cdr3_nt: TGTGCCAGCAGCCTGCGGGGGACAGGGTATGAAAAACTGTTTTTT
cdr3_aa: CASSLRGTGYEKLFF

j_call: TRBJ1-1
v_call: TRBV12-3/TRBV12-4
clone_size: few
d_call: TRBD1
cdr3_nt: TGTGCCAGCAGTTTACAGGGGGCCCCTGAAGCTTTCTTT
cdr3_aa: CASSLQGAPEAFF

j_call: TRBJ1-2
v_call: TRBV6-1
clone_size: few
d_call: -
cdr3_nt: TGTGCCAGCAGTAGGAGTGGGAGGGGCCCTAACTATGGCTACACCTTC
cdr3_aa: CASSRSGRGPNYGYTF

j_call: TRBJ1-4
v_call: TRBV5-1
clone_size: few
d_call: -
cdr3_nt: TGCGCCAGCAGCTTGGAGCCCGGGTTGGGTGAAAAACTGTTTTTT
cdr3_aa: CASSLEPGLGEKLFF

j_call: TRBJ2-1
v_call: TRBV7-9
clone_size: few
d_call: -
cdr3_nt: TGTGCCAGCAGCGAACAGGGAGCAGCCTACAATGAGCAGTTCTTC
cdr3_aa: CASSEQGAAYNEQFF

j_call: TRBJ2-5
v_call: TRBV6-6
clone_size: -
d_call: -
cdr3_nt: TGTGCCAGCAGTCAACTCGGCAGGGTGGCGACCCAGTACTTC
cdr3_aa: CASSQLGRVATQYF

j_call: TRBJ2-3
v_call: TRBV4-2
clone_size: -
d_call: TRBD2
cdr3_nt: TGTGCCAGCAGCCAAGTGGGACTAGCGGGGGGGAGCACAGATACGCAGTATTTT
cdr3_aa: CASSQVGLAGGSTDTQYF

j_call: TRBJ1-3
v_call: TRBV12-3/TRBV12-4
clone_size: many
d_call: -
cdr3_nt: TGTGCCAGCAGTCCAGGAAGAGACATATGGTGGAACACCATATATTTT
cdr3_aa: CASSPGRDIWWNTIYF

j_call: TRBJ2-5
v_call: TRBV7-9
clone_size: few
d_call: -
cdr3_nt: TGTGCCAGCAGCCCGGCCGGGACTCGTCAAGAGACCCAGTACTTC
cdr3_aa: CASSPAGTRQETQYF

j_call: TRBJ2-7
v_call: TRBV28
clone_size: -
d_call: -
cdr3_nt: TGTGCCAGCAGTTTATACAGCCGCTACGAGCAGTACTTC
cdr3_aa: CASSLYSRYEQYF

j_call: TRBJ1-1
v_call: TRBV5-5
clone_size: -
d_call: TRBD1
cdr3_nt: TGTGCCAGCAGCGAAAAAGTCCTGGACAGGCTGAACACTGAAGCTTTCTTT
cdr3_aa: CASSEKVLDRLNTEAFF

j_call: TRBJ2-1
v_call: TRBV20-1
clone_size: many
d_call: -
cdr3_nt: TGCAGTGCTTCCCGGGGGGGACAGTCCTACAATGAGCAGTTCTTC
cdr3_aa: CSASRGGQSYNEQFF

j_call: TRBJ2-7
v_call: TRBV7-9
clone_size: -
d_call: -
cdr3_nt: TGTGCCAGCAGCTTAGCGGGAGTCACTGGGGAGCAGTACTTC
cdr3_aa: CASSLAGVTGEQYF

j_call: TRBJ2-7
v_call: TRBV25-1
clone_size: -
d_call: -
cdr3_nt: TGTGCCAGCACGGGACTGTTCTCCTACGAGCAGTACTTC
cdr3_aa: CASTGLFSYEQYF